Listed below are T cell receptor beta chains from one sample, sequenced in a study of blood T cell repertoires in COVID-19. Profiled with immunoSEQ multiplex PCR; TCRdb holds only in-frame clones, not every one. The data hold 150,000 to 200,000 clones, with 86% observed a single time. Sequencing used peripheral blood. The receptor source for this set is a man aged 50 or older with active or convalescent COVID-19. Each CDR3 is given with its conserved first and last residue. D genes are given only for firm matches. Not all rows give a size; the values are once, few, many and, for expanded clones, a class.

clone size: -; D gene: -; J gene: TRBJ1-5; V gene: TRBV18; CDR3 length: 15; CDR3 DNA: TGTGCCAGCTCAAAACAGGCAGTTAGCAATCAGCCCCAGCATTTT; CDR3 protein: CASSKQAVSNQPQHF
clone size: -; D gene: -; J gene: TRBJ1-5; V gene: TRBV12-3/TRBV12-4; CDR3 length: 12; CDR3 DNA: TGTGCCAGCACCTCAGGGATTCAGCCCCAGCATTTT; CDR3 protein: CASTSGIQPQHF
clone size: -; D gene: -; J gene: TRBJ1-2; V gene: TRBV11-3; CDR3 length: 13; CDR3 DNA: TGTGCCAGCAGCGTGGGGGGTAACTATGGCTACACCTTC; CDR3 protein: CASSVGGNYGYTF
clone size: once; D gene: -; J gene: TRBJ2-5; V gene: TRBV2; CDR3 length: 12; CDR3 DNA: TGTGCCAGCAAGAGACAGCAAGAGACCCAGTACTTC; CDR3 protein: CASKRQQETQYF
clone size: -; D gene: TRBD1; J gene: TRBJ2-1; V gene: TRBV29-1; CDR3 length: 20; CDR3 DNA: TGCAGCGTTCCCGAGCGAAGGACAGGGCTTCGGACTGGCTCCTACAATGAGCAGTTCTTC; CDR3 protein: CSVPERRTGLRTGSYNEQFF
clone size: -; D gene: TRBD1; J gene: TRBJ1-1; V gene: TRBV7-3; CDR3 length: 14; CDR3 DNA: TGTGCCAGCAGCTTAACCGGGACAGACTCCGAAGCTTTCTTT; CDR3 protein: CASSLTGTDSEAFF
clone size: -; D gene: -; J gene: TRBJ1-2; V gene: TRBV19; CDR3 length: 14; CDR3 DNA: TGTGCCAGTAGTATGCGCAGGGGCGTCTATGGCTACACCTTC; CDR3 protein: CASSMRRGVYGYTF
clone size: -; D gene: TRBD1; J gene: TRBJ1-5; V gene: TRBV4-3; CDR3 length: 16; CDR3 DNA: TGCGCCAGCAGCCAAGATCCGGGACAGGGGAATCAGCCCCAGCATTTT; CDR3 protein: CASSQDPGQGNQPQHF
clone size: medium-sized; D gene: -; J gene: TRBJ2-3; V gene: TRBV7-9; CDR3 length: 14; CDR3 DNA: TGTGCCAGCAGCTCCCCGTCCGGCACAGATACGCAGTATTTT; CDR3 protein: CASSSPSGTDTQYF
clone size: -; D gene: TRBD2; J gene: TRBJ2-7; V gene: TRBV2; CDR3 length: 16; CDR3 DNA: TGTGCCAGCAGTGGCGTCGAGATAGCGGGCACCTACGAGCAGTACTTC; CDR3 protein: CASSGVEIAGTYEQYF
clone size: -; D gene: -; J gene: TRBJ2-2; V gene: TRBV5-1; CDR3 length: 14; CDR3 DNA: TGCGCCAGCACCCCGACAGGGAGGACCGGGGAGCTGTTTTTT; CDR3 protein: CASTPTGRTGELFF
clone size: -; D gene: -; J gene: TRBJ1-2; V gene: TRBV4-3; CDR3 length: 16; CDR3 DNA: TGCGCCAGCAGCCTCCAGATGGGAGTCGGGGACTATGGCTACACCTTC; CDR3 protein: CASSLQMGVGDYGYTF
clone size: -; D gene: -; J gene: TRBJ1-2; V gene: TRBV12-3/TRBV12-4; CDR3 length: 13; CDR3 DNA: TGTGCCAGCAGTTCCGGGAGAAACTATGGCTACACCTTC; CDR3 protein: CASSSGRNYGYTF
clone size: -; D gene: TRBD2; J gene: TRBJ2-5; V gene: TRBV6-5; CDR3 length: 15; CDR3 DNA: TGTGCCAGCAGTTACTCCTCGGGGGGGCGAGAGACCCAGTACTTC; CDR3 protein: CASSYSSGGRETQYF
clone size: once; D gene: -; J gene: TRBJ1-1; V gene: TRBV19; CDR3 length: 17; CDR3 DNA: TGTGCCAGTAGCCACAGACACTCGGAGGTGAGGAACACTGAAGCTTTCTTT; CDR3 protein: CASSHRHSEVRNTEAFF
clone size: -; D gene: TRBD2; J gene: TRBJ2-7; V gene: TRBV7-2; CDR3 length: 15; CDR3 DNA: TGTGCCAGCAGATCGACTAGCGGGAGATCCTACGAGCAGTACTTC; CDR3 protein: CASRSTSGRSYEQYF
clone size: -; D gene: TRBD1; J gene: TRBJ1-3; V gene: TRBV2; CDR3 length: 14; CDR3 DNA: TGTGCCAGCAGCAACGACAGGGCTGGAAACACCATATATTTT; CDR3 protein: CASSNDRAGNTIYF
clone size: -; D gene: TRBD2; J gene: TRBJ2-7; V gene: TRBV5-1; CDR3 length: 15; CDR3 DNA: TGCGCCAGCAGCTCCCGACTAGCGGGAGAGGGCGAGCAGTACTTC; CDR3 protein: CASSSRLAGEGEQYF
clone size: -; D gene: -; J gene: TRBJ2-5; V gene: TRBV15; CDR3 length: 13; CDR3 DNA: TGTGCCACCCGGGACATCAACCAAGAGACCCAGTACTTC; CDR3 protein: CATRDINQETQYF
clone size: -; D gene: -; J gene: TRBJ1-1; V gene: TRBV4-3; CDR3 length: 13; CDR3 DNA: TGCGCCAGCAGCCTCGAGGAGCGCACTGAAGCTTTCTTT; CDR3 protein: CASSLEERTEAFF
clone size: -; D gene: -; J gene: TRBJ2-1; V gene: TRBV24-1; CDR3 length: 16; CDR3 DNA: TGTGCCACCAGTGATACGAGCGGAAGCTCCTACAATGAGCAGTTCTTC; CDR3 protein: CATSDTSGSSYNEQFF
clone size: once; D gene: -; J gene: TRBJ1-1; V gene: TRBV7-2; CDR3 length: 15; CDR3 DNA: TGTGCCAGCAGCTCACCCACAGGGACCTACACTGAAGCTTTCTTT; CDR3 protein: CASSSPTGTYTEAFF
clone size: medium-sized; D gene: TRBD2; J gene: TRBJ2-3; V gene: TRBV2; CDR3 length: 19; CDR3 DNA: TGTGCCAGCAGTGTTGGGCTAGCGGGGGCAGGTGCTAGCACAGATACGCAGTATTTT; CDR3 protein: CASSVGLAGAGASTDTQYF
clone size: -; D gene: TRBD2; J gene: TRBJ2-5; V gene: TRBV5-6; CDR3 length: 17; CDR3 DNA: TGTGCCAGCAGCTGGACCACTAGCGGGGGGGCCGTGGAGACCCAGTACTTC; CDR3 protein: CASSWTTSGGAVETQYF
clone size: -; D gene: -; J gene: TRBJ2-3; V gene: TRBV27; CDR3 length: 16; CDR3 DNA: TGTGCCAGCAGTCCTCCCAGGGCTAGTTCCGCAGATACGCAGTATTTT; CDR3 protein: CASSPPRASSADTQYF
clone size: -; D gene: TRBD1; J gene: TRBJ2-7; V gene: TRBV5-1; CDR3 length: 12; CDR3 DNA: TGCGCCAGCAGCTGGGACAGCCACGAGCAGTACTTC; CDR3 protein: CASSWDSHEQYF
clone size: -; D gene: -; J gene: TRBJ2-6; V gene: TRBV6-5; CDR3 length: 15; CDR3 DNA: TGTGCCAGCAGGATTGGAGGGGCTGGGGCCAACGTCCTGACTTTC; CDR3 protein: CASRIGGAGANVLTF
clone size: -; D gene: -; J gene: TRBJ1-3; V gene: TRBV7-2; CDR3 length: 16; CDR3 DNA: TGTGCCAGCAGCAGCCAGGGGCCTGGGTCTGGAAACACCATATATTTT; CDR3 protein: CASSSQGPGSGNTIYF
clone size: -; D gene: -; J gene: TRBJ2-1; V gene: TRBV11-2; CDR3 length: 13; CDR3 DNA: TGTGCCAGCAGCCTCGACATAAACAATGAGCAGTTCTTC; CDR3 protein: CASSLDINNEQFF
clone size: -; D gene: -; J gene: TRBJ2-5; V gene: TRBV6-5; CDR3 length: 10; CDR3 DNA: TGTGCCAGCAGCGGAGAGACCCAGTACTTC; CDR3 protein: CASSGETQYF
clone size: -; D gene: TRBD2; J gene: TRBJ2-1; V gene: TRBV5-4; CDR3 length: 15; CDR3 DNA: TGTGCCAGCAGCCAAAAACTAGCGGATTACAATGAGCAGTTCTTC; CDR3 protein: CASSQKLADYNEQFF
clone size: once; D gene: -; J gene: TRBJ2-7; V gene: TRBV3-1/TRBV3-2; CDR3 length: 14; CDR3 DNA: TGTGCCAGCAGCCAAGTAGGGGATTCCTACGAGCAGTACTTC; CDR3 protein: CASSQVGDSYEQYF
clone size: -; D gene: -; J gene: TRBJ1-6; V gene: TRBV19; CDR3 length: 14; CDR3 DNA: TGTGCCAGTAGTGAGGGACTGCCCTCGCGGACCCTCCACTTT; CDR3 protein: CASSEGLPSRTLHF
clone size: -; D gene: -; J gene: TRBJ1-1; V gene: TRBV7-3; CDR3 length: 14; CDR3 DNA: TGTGCCAGCAGCTTAACGGGCAGGAACACTGAAGCTTTCTTT; CDR3 protein: CASSLTGRNTEAFF
clone size: -; D gene: TRBD2; J gene: TRBJ2-5; V gene: TRBV10-3; CDR3 length: 15; CDR3 DNA: TGTGCCATCAGTGTGGGCGGGGGGGCCCCGGAGACCCAGTACTTC; CDR3 protein: CAISVGGGAPETQYF
clone size: -; D gene: -; J gene: TRBJ2-6; V gene: TRBV6-5; CDR3 length: 15; CDR3 DNA: TGTGCCAGCACCCCCAGGGGATCTGGGGCCAACGTCCTGACTTTC; CDR3 protein: CASTPRGSGANVLTF
clone size: -; D gene: TRBD1; J gene: TRBJ1-2; V gene: TRBV27; CDR3 length: 14; CDR3 DNA: TGTGCCAGCAGATTACAGGGGGCAAACTATGGCTACACCTTC; CDR3 protein: CASRLQGANYGYTF
clone size: -; D gene: TRBD2; J gene: TRBJ2-2; V gene: TRBV7-9; CDR3 length: 16; CDR3 DNA: TGTGCCAGCAGCTTTGAGACTAGCGGGAGGCCCGGGGAGCTGTTTTTT; CDR3 protein: CASSFETSGRPGELFF
clone size: few; D gene: TRBD2; J gene: TRBJ2-3; V gene: TRBV18; CDR3 length: 17; CDR3 DNA: TGTGCCAGCTCACCATGGACTAGCGGTAAAAGCACAGATACGCAGTATTTT; CDR3 protein: CASSPWTSGKSTDTQYF